The 21 T cell receptor beta chains below were found in one sample sequenced in a study of blood T cells in healthy people across ages. PCR was performed a second time for about 6 to 12 cycles using a sample-barcoded 5' primer and a J-beta primer mix. TCRdb reanalysed the 5' RACE reads using MiXCR and keeps one entry per CDR3 protein. The table shows around 620,000 distinct CDR3 sequences, with 27% occurring only once. Material for sequencing was blood. Every receptor here comes from a woman aged 70 to 79 in good health.

This sequence joins TRBV10-3 and TRBJ2-7; TRBD2 agrees at 9 bases. The junction had 12 bases not matched to a gene; V was cut back by 0 bases and J by 3 bases. The CDR3 is 18 amino acids. Germline V gene sequence: CDR1 ENHRY, CDR2 SYGVKD. The CDR3 sequence is CAISESLGSGGFSYEQYF. CDR3 bases: TGTGCCATCAGTGAGTCTCTTGGTAGCGGGGGCTTCAGCTACGAGCAGTACTTC.

The V and J genes are TRBV5-1 and TRBJ1-6; unclear D gene. The CDR3 sequence is 14 residues long. V was pared by 4 bases and J by 4 bases, with 9 bases between. Germline assignment: CDR1 SGHRS and CDR2 YFSETQ. The CDR3 sequence: CASSQQFYNSPLHF. The CDR3 region has the DNA TGCGCCAGCAGCCAACAGTTTTATAATTCACCCCTCCACTTT.

This clonotype has more than one count but fewer than ten. The rearrangement links TRBV5-1 to TRBJ1-4; no clear D. With 6 bases removed from V and 0 bases from J, the gap between germline ends came to 9 bases. The length of the CDR3 is 14 residues. Germline V gene data show CDR1 as SGHRS and CDR2 as YFSETQ. The CDR3 here is CASKKEATNEKLFF. The DNA of the CDR3 is TGCGCCAGCAAGAAAGAGGCAACTAATGAAAAACTGTTTTTT.

Only a few counts were recorded for this clonotype. This chain links TRBV18 with TRBJ1-1, with TRBD1 matching 12 bases. This CDR3 is 17 amino acids long. Per germline, CDR1 KGHSH and CDR2 LQKENI. The trim removed 2 bases at V and 4 bases at J, leaving 8 bases unmatched. The CDR3 DNA reads TGTGCCAGCTCACCAACGGGGACAGGGGGCTGGGTCACTGAAGCTTTCTTT. This sequence encodes CASSPTGTGGWVTEAFF.

This clonotype was seen many times. The chain recombines TRBV5-4 with TRBJ2-1; 7 bases are a match to TRBD2. V dropped 5 bases and J dropped 5; count of bases not matched to a gene: 7. The CDR3 runs to 14 residues. Looked up from germline, CDR1 is SGHNT and CDR2 is YYREEE (reference sequence). This CDR3 is CASSIGLVNNEQFF. CDR3 sequence (DNA): TGTGCCAGCAGTATAGGACTAGTGAACAATGAGCAGTTCTTC.

This clonotype appeared a single time. The chain combines TRBV20-1 with TRBJ1-5; D call uncertain. This CDR3 is 16 amino acids long. Germline loops: CDR1 DFQATT, CDR2 SNEGSKA (reference sequence). V was shortened by 5 bases and J by 7 bases, with 24 bases between the two germline ends. The CDR3 loop reads CSAFRVRGSLNQPQHF. The CDR3, as DNA: TGCAGTGCTTTTAGGGTCCGAGGTTCACTAAACCAGCCCCAGCATTTT.

The V and J genes are TRBV5-1 and TRBJ1-1, with a tentative D call TRBD1 (6 bases). From germline, CDR1 is SGHRS and CDR2 YFSETQ. V was clipped by 4 bases and J by 0 bases, with 13 bases between them. The CDR3 loop spans 15 amino acids. The CDR3 spells CASSSGQSLNTEAFF. The CDR3 nucleotides are TGCGCCAGCAGCAGTGGACAGTCCTTGAACACTGAAGCTTTCTTT.

In its sample, this clonotype was seen a few times. This rearrangement joins TRBV5-1 to TRBJ2-7, with D unresolved. Germline V gene sequence: CDR1 SGHRS, CDR2 YFSETQ. V lost 0 bases, J lost 6 bases, and 7 bases lay in between. The CDR3 runs to 12 residues. The CDR3 nucleotides read TGCGCCAGCAGCTTGGTGGCTGGCGAGCAGTACTTC. Protein: CASSLVAGEQYF.

This clonotype was picked up a small number of times. This sequence joins TRBV7-3 and TRBJ1-1, with a tentative D call TRBD1 (6 bases). Trimming pared 2 bases from V and 1 base from J, leaving 11 bases between. The CDR3 is made up of 15 amino acids. CDR1 SGHTA and CDR2 FQGTGA come from the germline V gene. CDR3 nucleotide sequence: TGTGCCAGCAGCTTATCCGGACAGCCGAACACTGAAGCTTTCTTT. Protein sequence: CASSLSGQPNTEAFF.

The chain recombines TRBV5-5 with TRBJ2-4; D call uncertain. The germline V gene encodes CDR1 SGHKS and CDR2 YYEKEE (reference sequence). The CDR3 has 14 amino acids. V lost 0 bases, J lost 8 bases, and 12 bases lay in between. The CDR3 reads CASSLESTGDIQYF. The CDR3, as DNA: TGTGCCAGCAGCTTGGAGAGCACTGGTGACATTCAGTACTTC. The full variable domain, rest sourced from reference TRBV5-5 and TRBJ2-4, is DAGVTQSPTHLIKTRGQQVTLRCSPISGHKSVSWYQQVLGQGPQFIFQYYEKEERGRGNFPDRFSARQFPNYSSELNVNALLLGDSALYLCASSLESTGDIQYFGAGTRLSVL.

This clonotype turned up a few times. The V and J genes are TRBV5-1 and TRBJ2-5; D gene ambiguous. CDR1 is SGHRS and CDR2 is YFSETQ in the germline V gene. The CDR3 is made up of 15 amino acids. Deletions cut 1 base from V and 3 bases from J, with 13 bases between. CDR3 coding DNA: TGCGCCAGCAGCTTGTTGGGCGAGCCCAAAGAGACCCAGTACTTC. Translated: CASSLLGEPKETQYF.

The chain recombines TRBV9 with TRBJ2-1; D uncertain. The CDR3 contains 14 residues. V lost 1 base and J 4 bases, leaving 9 bases between the germline ends. Germline V gene sequence: CDR1 SGDLS, CDR2 YYNGEE. The CDR3 here is CASSVKVGYNEQFF. Here the CDR3 DNA reads TGTGCCAGCAGCGTAAAGGTGGGGTACAATGAGCAGTTCTTC. Full variable domain (rest looked up from reference TRBV9 and TRBJ2-1): DSGVTQTPKHLITATGQRVTLRCSPRSGDLSVYWYQQSLDQGLQFLIQYYNGEERAKGNILERFSAQQFPDLHSELNLSSLELGDSALYFCASSVKVGYNEQFFGPGTRLTVL.

V usage is TRBV7-2 and J usage is TRBJ2-3; a weak D match, TRBD1 (6 bases). Germline V gene lookup returns CDR1 SGHTA and CDR2 FQGNSA. The CDR3 is 16 residues long. Trimming left V 5 bases short and J 4 bases short, with 19 bases between. In DNA, the CDR3 is TGTGCCAGCAGCACCACAGGGCCCAGGACGGCAGATACGCAGTATTTT. Its translation: CASSTTGPRTADTQYF.

The chain couples TRBV20-1 to TRBJ2-3; 7 bases match TRBD2. Germline V CDR1 and CDR2: DFQATT, SNEGSKA (reference sequence). The length of the CDR3 is 13 residues. V dropped 1 base and J dropped 4; count of bases not matched to a gene: 2. The CDR3: CSARGRGADTQYF. CDR3 sequence (DNA): TGCAGTGCTAGAGGTCGGGGGGCAGATACGCAGTATTTT.

The rearrangement joins TRBV9 to TRBJ1-2, with a tentative D call TRBD1 (6 bases). Trimming removed 0 bases at V and 3 bases at J, with 12 bases between. CDR1 SGDLS and CDR2 YYNGEE come from the germline V gene. This CDR3 has 15 amino acids. CDR3: CASSVEGQGYYGYTF. DNA for the CDR3: TGTGCCAGCAGCGTAGAGGGTCAGGGGTACTATGGCTACACCTTC.

This clonotype was counted between two and nine times. The chain links TRBV2 to TRBJ2-5; D possibly uses TRBD1 or TRBD2 (6 bases each). CDR1 SNHLY and CDR2 FYNNEI come from the germline V gene. The CDR3 is 15 amino acids. Trimming shortened V by 7 bases and J by 5 bases, and 20 bases separated the two germline ends. CDR3 DNA sequence: TGTGCCAGCAACCAAAACAGGGTTCGGGGGGAGACCCAGTACTTC. Translating gives CASNQNRVRGETQYF.

The chain joins TRBV9 to TRBJ2-1, with a weak D call TRBD2 (7 bases). CDR1 SGDLS and CDR2 YYNGEE come from the germline V gene. V gave up 4 bases and J gave up 7 bases, with 15 bases separating them. The CDR3 runs to 14 residues. This CDR3 reads CASSSRGGANEQFF. CDR3 in DNA: TGTGCCAGCAGCTCCCGAGGGGGGGCGAATGAGCAGTTCTTC. Looking up the rest from reference TRBV9 and TRBJ2-1 gives the full variable domain: DSGVTQTPKHLITATGQRVTLRCSPRSGDLSVYWYQQSLDQGLQFLIQYYNGEERAKGNILERFSAQQFPDLHSELNLSSLELGDSALYFCASSSRGGANEQFFGPGTRLTVL.

The chain uses TRBV2 and TRBJ1-1; 8 bases fit TRBD1. This CDR3 is 13 amino acids long. Trimming removed 3 bases from V and 5 bases from J; junction bases left unmatched: 2. Germline V gene data show CDR1 as SNHLY and CDR2 as FYNNEI. The CDR3: CASSDRGRTEAFF. CDR3 DNA: TGTGCCAGCAGTGACAGGGGGCGAACTGAAGCTTTCTTT.

This clonotype was counted only a few times. The chain combines TRBV6-6 with TRBJ2-5, with D maybe TRBD2 (6 bases). Germline CDR1 MNHNY, CDR2 SVGAGI (reference sequence). The CDR3 has 15 amino acids. Trimming took 4 bases from V and 4 from J, leaving 16 bases between them. In nucleotides, the CDR3 is TGTGCCAGCAGTTTCCTGACCGGGACTTTAGAGACCCAGTACTTC. Amino acid sequence: CASSFLTGTLETQYF.

Only a few counts were recorded for this clonotype. This chain connects TRBV4-1 to TRBJ2-3, with D possibly matching TRBD2 (6 bases). Germline assignment: CDR1 MGHRA and CDR2 YSYEKL. This CDR3 is 19 amino acids long. Trimming took off 4 bases at V and 0 bases at J, with 23 bases between the two ends. CDR3 in amino acids: CASSLPLGEVSTSTDTQYF. The CDR3 DNA reads as TGCGCCAGCAGCCTACCCCTGGGGGAGGTATCCACTAGCACAGATACGCAGTATTTT.

As concerns this clonotype: Because the CDR3 is missing its conserved closing phenylalanine or tryptophan, this is likely a read error. CDR3 sequence (DNA): TGTGCCAGCAGTTATGGGGTTAGGACTGAAGCTTTCTCT. This codes for CASSYGVRTEAFS. This chain joins TRBV6-5 and TRBJ1-1; D is undetermined. The CDR3 spans 13 residues. Trimming cost V 3 bases and J 5 bases, with 10 bases left between them. CDR1 MNHEY and CDR2 SVGAGI come from the germline V gene.